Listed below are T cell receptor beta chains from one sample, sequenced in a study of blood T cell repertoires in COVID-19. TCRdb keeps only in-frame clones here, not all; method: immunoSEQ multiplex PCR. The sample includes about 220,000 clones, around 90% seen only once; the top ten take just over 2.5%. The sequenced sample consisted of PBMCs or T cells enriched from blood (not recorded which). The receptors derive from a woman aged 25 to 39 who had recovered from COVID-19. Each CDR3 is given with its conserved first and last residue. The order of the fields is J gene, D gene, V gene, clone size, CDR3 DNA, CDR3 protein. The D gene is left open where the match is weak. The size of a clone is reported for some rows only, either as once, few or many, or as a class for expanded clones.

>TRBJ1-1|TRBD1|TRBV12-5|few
TGTGCTAGTGGTCCCGGGACAGGGGATCTGGCTTTCTTT
CASGPGTGDLAFF
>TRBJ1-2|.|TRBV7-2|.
TGTGCCAGCAGCTTATTGCAGGGCAGTGGCTACACCTTC
CASSLLQGSGYTF
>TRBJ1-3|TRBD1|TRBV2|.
TGTGCCAGCAAGGAAGGGGGCTCCGGAAACACCATATATTTT
CASKEGGSGNTIYF
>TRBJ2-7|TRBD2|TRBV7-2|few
TGTGCCAGCAGCTTAGGGGGACTAGCTGTCCACGAGCAGTACTTC
CASSLGGLAVHEQYF
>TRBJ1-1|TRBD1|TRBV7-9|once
TGTGCCAGCACGCAACAGGGGGCGTCCACTGAAGCTTTCTTT
CASTQQGASTEAFF
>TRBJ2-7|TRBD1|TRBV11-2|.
TGTGCCAGCAGCTCCACGACAGGGTACTACGAGCAGTACTTC
CASSSTTGYYEQYF
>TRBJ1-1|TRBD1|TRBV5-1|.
TGCGCCAGCAGCTTGTTCAGGGGGCGCGAGGCTGAAGCTTTCTTT
CASSLFRGREAEAFF
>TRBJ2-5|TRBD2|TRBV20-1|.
TGCAGTGCTACTGAGACTAGCGGTGTTGAGACCCAGTACTTC
CSATETSGVETQYF
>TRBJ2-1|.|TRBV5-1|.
TGCGCCAGCAGCCCCCCGGCGATCGCGGAGATCAATGAGCAGTTCTTC
CASSPPAIAEINEQFF
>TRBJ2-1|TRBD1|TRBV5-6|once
TGTGCCAGCAGCTTCTTAACGGGACAGGGGCCTTACAATGAGCAGTTCTTC
CASSFLTGQGPYNEQFF
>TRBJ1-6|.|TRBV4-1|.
TGCGCCAGCAGCCAACCGACAGGCCCGGTGGCCCTCCACTTT
CASSQPTGPVALHF
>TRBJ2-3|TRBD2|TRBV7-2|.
TGTGCCAGCAGCCGGGGGGGGAGCACAGATACGCAGTATTTT
CASSRGGSTDTQYF
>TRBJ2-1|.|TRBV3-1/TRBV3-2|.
TGTGCCAGCAGCCCGGAGTCGGGGGGCTACGATGAGCAGTTCTTC
CASSPESGGYDEQFF
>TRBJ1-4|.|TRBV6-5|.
TGTGCCAGCAGTTCCGGGGGACGGGACACTAATGAAAAACTGTTTTTT
CASSSGGRDTNEKLFF
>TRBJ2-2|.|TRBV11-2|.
TGTGCCAGCAGCTTAGCGGGGTTCGGCACCGGGGAGCTGTTTTTT
CASSLAGFGTGELFF
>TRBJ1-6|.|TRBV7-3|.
TGTGCCAGCAGCTGGACAGTGGCCTATAATTCACCCCTCCACTTT
CASSWTVAYNSPLHF
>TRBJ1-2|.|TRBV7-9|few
TGTGCCAGCAGCTTACTAGGCGGCGGCTACACCTTC
CASSLLGGGYTF
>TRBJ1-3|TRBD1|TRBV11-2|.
TGTGCCAGCAGCCACCCAGACAGGGTATACGGAAACACCATATATTTT
CASSHPDRVYGNTIYF